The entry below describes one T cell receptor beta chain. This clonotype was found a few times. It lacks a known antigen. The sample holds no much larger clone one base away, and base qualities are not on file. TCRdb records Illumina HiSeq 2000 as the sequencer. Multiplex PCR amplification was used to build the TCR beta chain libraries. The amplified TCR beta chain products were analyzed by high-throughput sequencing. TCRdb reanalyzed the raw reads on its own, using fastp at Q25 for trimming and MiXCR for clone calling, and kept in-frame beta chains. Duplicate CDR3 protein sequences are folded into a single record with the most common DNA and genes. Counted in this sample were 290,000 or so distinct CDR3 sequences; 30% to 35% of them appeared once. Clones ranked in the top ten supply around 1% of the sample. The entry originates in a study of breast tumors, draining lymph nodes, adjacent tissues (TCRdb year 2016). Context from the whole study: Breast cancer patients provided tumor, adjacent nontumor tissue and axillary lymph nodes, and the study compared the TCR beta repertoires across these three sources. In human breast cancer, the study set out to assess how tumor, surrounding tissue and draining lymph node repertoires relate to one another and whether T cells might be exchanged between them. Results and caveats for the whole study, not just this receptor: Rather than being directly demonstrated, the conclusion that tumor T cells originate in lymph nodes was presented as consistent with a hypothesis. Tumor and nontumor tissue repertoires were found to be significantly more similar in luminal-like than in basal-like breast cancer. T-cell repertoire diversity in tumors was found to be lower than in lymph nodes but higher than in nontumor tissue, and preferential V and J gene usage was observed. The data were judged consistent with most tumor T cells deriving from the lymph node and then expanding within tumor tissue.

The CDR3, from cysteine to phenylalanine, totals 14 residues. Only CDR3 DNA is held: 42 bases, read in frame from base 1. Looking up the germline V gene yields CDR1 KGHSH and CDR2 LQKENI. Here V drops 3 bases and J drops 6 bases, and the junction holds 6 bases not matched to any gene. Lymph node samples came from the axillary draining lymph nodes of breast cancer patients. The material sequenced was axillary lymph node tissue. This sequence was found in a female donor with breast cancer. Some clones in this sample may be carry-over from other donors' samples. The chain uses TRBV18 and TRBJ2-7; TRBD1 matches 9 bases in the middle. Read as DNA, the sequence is TGTGCCAGCTCACCGAGGGACAGGGTAATCGAGCAGTACTTC. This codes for CASSPRDRVIEQYF.